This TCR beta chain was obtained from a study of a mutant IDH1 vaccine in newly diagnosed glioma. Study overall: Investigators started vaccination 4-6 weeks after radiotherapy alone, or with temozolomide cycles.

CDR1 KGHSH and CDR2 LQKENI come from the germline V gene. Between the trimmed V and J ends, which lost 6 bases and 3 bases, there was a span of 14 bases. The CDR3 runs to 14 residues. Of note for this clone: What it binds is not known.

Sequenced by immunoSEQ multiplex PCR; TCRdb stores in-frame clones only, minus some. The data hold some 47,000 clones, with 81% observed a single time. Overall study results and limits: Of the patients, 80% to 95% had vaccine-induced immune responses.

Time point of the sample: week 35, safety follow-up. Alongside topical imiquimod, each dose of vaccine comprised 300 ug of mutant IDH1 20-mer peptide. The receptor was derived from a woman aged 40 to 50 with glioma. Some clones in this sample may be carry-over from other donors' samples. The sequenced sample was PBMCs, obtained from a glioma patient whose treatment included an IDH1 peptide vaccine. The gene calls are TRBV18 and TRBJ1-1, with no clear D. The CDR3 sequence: CASSSAVRDTEAFF. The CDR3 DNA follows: TGTGCCAGCTCCTCGGCAGTGAGGGACACTGAAGCTTTCTTT.